This T cell receptor beta chain was recovered during a study of T cell responses to AZD1222 COVID-19 vaccine. Notes on the study in general: Donors were chiefly white British, with a greater number of females, and clonal diversity was perhaps underestimated. Spike-specific TCR breadth and depth were elevated following two AZD1222 doses. Sampling that yielded the repertoires occurred only after the peak T cell response. Variant regions that are unmutated are reportedly the target of nearly half of spike-specific TCRs.

Data came from immunoSEQ multiplex PCR; TCRdb stores just in-frame clones and leaves some out. The sample records about 85,000 clones, 80% to 90% being singletons. Per the germline V gene, CDR1 is SEHNR and CDR2 is FQNEAQ (reference sequence). The CDR3 is 15 residues long. The V and J ends lost 5 bases and 7 bases respectively, with 17 bases between them. In regard to this clone: The target antigen is unknown.

The chain combines TRBV7-9 with TRBJ2-2; maybe TRBD1 (6 bases). The sequenced sample was peripheral blood, obtained on day 0 of AZD1222 vaccination. This receptor was obtained from an adult in good health. CDR3 protein: CASSPGKGDGGELFF. The CDR3 DNA sequence: TGTGCCAGCAGCCCCGGGAAGGGGGACGGCGGGGAGCTGTTTTTT.